Below are 9 T cell receptor beta chains sequenced from a single sample in a study of long-term antiretroviral therapy in people with HIV (dated by TCRdb to the early 2020s). The immunoSEQ hsTCRB v3.0 assay was used at survey level resolution to sequence the TRB variable region. TCRdb holds this immuneACCESS table with in-frame rearrangements only. Some clones are missing; in checked studies, unresolved V genes explain under half, and the rest has no known cause. The sample table records fewer than 25,000 clones; 85% to 95% of these occur just once. Together, the top ten hold 2% to 2.5% of the sample. The sequenced sample was unsorted PBMCs, obtained 4.9 years after starting antiretroviral therapy. These receptor sequences come from a woman in her forties or fifties with HIV.

The rearrangement joins TRBV27 to TRBJ1-5, with D perhaps TRBD1 (5 bases). Germline V gene lookup returns CDR1 MNHEY and CDR2 SMNVEV (reference sequence). Trimming stripped 1 base from V and 4 bases from J, with 20 bases between. CDR3 size: 18 residues. The CDR3 coding sequence is TGTGCCAGCAGTTTATTTGGCAGGGTGGGGGGGTTTAATCAGCCCCAGCATTTT. It specifies CASSLFGRVGGFNQPQHF.

CDR3 protein: CASIMDTNYGYTF. CDR3 sequence (DNA): TGTGCCAGCATCATGGACACCAACTATGGCTACACCTTC. The chain uses TRBV5-8 and TRBJ1-2; tentatively, D is TRBD1 (5 bases). V was cut by 6 bases and J by 2 bases, with 11 bases left in between. Germline V gene sequence: CDR1 SGHTS, CDR2 YDEGEE. This CDR3 comprises 13 residues.

The gene calls are TRBV6-1 and TRBJ1-4, with D tentatively TRBD1 (5 bases). The CDR3 is made up of 15 amino acids. The V gene lost 4 bases and the J gene lost 3 bases, with 12 bases spanning the gap. CDR1 and CDR2 from the germline V gene are MNHNS and SASEGT. CDR3 loop: CASSGGRGSNEKLFF. The DNA for the CDR3 is TGTGCCAGCAGTGGGGGGAGGGGATCTAATGAAAAACTGTTTTTT.

The rearrangement links TRBV18 to TRBJ2-3, with TRBD1 as a possible D gene (6 bases). The CDR3 is 15 residues long. V shed 2 bases and J shed 2 bases, with 11 bases lying between them. CDR1 and CDR2 (germline): KGHSH, LQKENI. In DNA form, the CDR3 reads TGTGCCAGCTCACCAGGGGCAGGGGCCACAGATACGCAGTATTTT. Translating it yields CASSPGAGATDTQYF.

The chain combines TRBV7-2 with TRBJ2-7; TRBD2 matches 11 bases. J was trimmed by 5 bases and V by 5 bases; bases with no gene match: 5. The germline V gene has CDR1 SGHTA and CDR2 FQGNSA. The CDR3 sequence is 14 residues long. CDR3 DNA sequence: TGTGCCAGCAGCCCGACTAGCGGGATAAACGAGCAGTACTTC. Its translation is CASSPTSGINEQYF.

The V gene is TRBV4-1, the J gene TRBJ1-2; possible D gene TRBD1, 5 bases. The ends were cut back, 0 bases at V and 4 bases at J, with 27 bases in the middle. The CDR3 is 20 amino acids. Germline CDR1 and CDR2: MGHRA and YSYEKL. The CDR3 is CASSQDPRAGRFNPPYGYTF. The CDR3 DNA reads as TGCGCCAGCAGCCAAGATCCCAGGGCAGGGAGGTTTAATCCGCCCTATGGCTACACCTTC.

The table lists this clone with a few counts. This sequence joins TRBV9 and TRBJ1-1, with D perhaps TRBD1 (6 bases). Germline values: CDR1 SGDLS, CDR2 YYNGEE. The CDR3 totals 15 residues. V was shortened by 0 bases and J by 5 bases, with 14 bases between the two germline ends. CDR3 amino acids: CASSVEAGDLTEAFF. CDR3 nucleotides: TGTGCCAGCAGCGTAGAGGCAGGGGATCTGACTGAAGCTTTCTTT.

This clone is a singleton in its sample. The chain carries TRBV30 and TRBJ2-1; maybe TRBD2 (6 bases). The CDR3 covers 13 residues. The V gene's germline CDR1 is GTSNPN and CDR2 SVGIG (reference sequence). Trimming pared 8 bases from V and 4 bases from J, leaving 15 bases between. CDR3 protein: CAAISGPYNEQFF. CDR3 bases: TGTGCCGCAATTAGCGGCCCATACAATGAGCAGTTCTTC.

V and J are TRBV28 and TRBJ2-5, with TRBD1 matching 9 bases. Unmatched junction bases numbered 3, after V lost 1 base and J lost 3 bases. Looked up from germline, CDR1 is MDHEN and CDR2 is SYDVKM. The CDR3 loop spans 15 amino acids. The CDR3 DNA is TGTGCCAGCAGTTTATTGAGGACAGGGGAAGAGACCCAGTACTTC. Its translation is CASSLLRTGEETQYF.